The rows below give T cell receptor beta chains drawn from one sample of a study of OX40 agonist ivuxolimab in advanced cancers. Repertoires were generated with immunoSEQ multiplex PCR, while TCRdb's copy carries only in-frame clones and drops some. The table records about 14,000 clones, over 60% of them present only once. The material was CD4+ or CD8+ T cells sorted from blood, obtained in a trial of the OX40 agonist ivuxolimab. The receptors were gathered from an adult with an advanced solid tumor such as melanoma, head and neck, liver or kidney cancer. Both conserved end residues are part of each CDR3. A D gene is named only where the DNA matches it firmly. Size tells how often a clone was seen (once, few, many) or the class of an expanded clone, and some rows leave it out.

D gene: NA; clone size: NA; V gene: TRBV27; J gene: TRBJ2-1; CDR3 DNA: TGTGCCAGCAGTTTACCCGACTTAGACAATGAGCAGTTCTTC; CDR3 protein: CASSLPDLDNEQFF
D gene: TRBD2; clone size: NA; V gene: TRBV7-2; J gene: TRBJ2-7; CDR3 DNA: TGTGCCAGCAGCTTAGCACGGGGGGGAGTCGGGTACGAGCAGTACTTC; CDR3 protein: CASSLARGGVGYEQYF
D gene: TRBD1; clone size: NA; V gene: TRBV5-1; J gene: TRBJ1-1; CDR3 DNA: TGCGCCAGCAGCCGGAAGCAGACAGGGGGATCCCCTGAAGCTTTCTTT; CDR3 protein: CASSRKQTGGSPEAFF
D gene: TRBD1; clone size: NA; V gene: TRBV13; J gene: TRBJ1-1; CDR3 DNA: TGTGCCAGCAGCGGTCAGGGGGGAAACACTGAAGCTTTCTTT; CDR3 protein: CASSGQGGNTEAFF
D gene: NA; clone size: NA; V gene: TRBV30; J gene: TRBJ1-1; CDR3 DNA: TGTGCCTGGAGCTACGGCAAGAACACTGAAGCTTTCTTT; CDR3 protein: CAWSYGKNTEAFF
D gene: TRBD1; clone size: NA; V gene: TRBV28; J gene: TRBJ2-5; CDR3 DNA: TGTGCCACCCCCCAGGGGACAGGGCCCGCAATGGAGACCCAGTACTTC; CDR3 protein: CATPQGTGPAMETQYF
D gene: TRBD2; clone size: NA; V gene: TRBV4-2; J gene: TRBJ2-7; CDR3 DNA: TGTGCCAGCAGCCAAGGACTAGCGGGAAGTTACGAGCAGTACTTC; CDR3 protein: CASSQGLAGSYEQYF
D gene: TRBD1; clone size: NA; V gene: TRBV5-1; J gene: TRBJ2-7; CDR3 DNA: TGCGCCAGCAGCTTGCCGACAGGGCGGTACGAGCAGTACTTC; CDR3 protein: CASSLPTGRYEQYF
D gene: NA; clone size: few; V gene: TRBV5-4; J gene: TRBJ2-3; CDR3 DNA: TGTGCCAGCAGCCCCGAGATCCAAGATACGCAGTATTTT; CDR3 protein: CASSPEIQDTQYF
D gene: TRBD1; clone size: NA; V gene: TRBV28; J gene: TRBJ1-2; CDR3 DNA: TGTGCCAGCAGGGAGCGACAGGGTTGGTTGGGCTATGGCTACACCTTC; CDR3 protein: CASRERQGWLGYGYTF
D gene: TRBD1; clone size: NA; V gene: TRBV27; J gene: TRBJ2-7; CDR3 DNA: TGTGCCAGCAGCGATCAGATCCCAGGGGGCGCTAGCTACGAGCAGTACTTC; CDR3 protein: CASSDQIPGGASYEQYF
D gene: NA; clone size: NA; V gene: TRBV19; J gene: TRBJ2-1; CDR3 DNA: TGTGCCAGCAGCTTGGGGAGGTCCTACAATGAGCAGTTCTTC; CDR3 protein: CASSLGRSYNEQFF
D gene: TRBD1; clone size: NA; V gene: TRBV19; J gene: TRBJ1-5; CDR3 DNA: TGTGCCAGTAGTACAGGGGGCGAGGGCAATCAGCCCCAGCATTTT; CDR3 protein: CASSTGGEGNQPQHF
D gene: TRBD1; clone size: few; V gene: TRBV11-2; J gene: TRBJ1-2; CDR3 DNA: TGTGCCAGCAGCTTTGGGACAGGGATCGACTATGGCTACACCTTC; CDR3 protein: CASSFGTGIDYGYTF
D gene: NA; clone size: NA; V gene: TRBV21-1; J gene: TRBJ2-1; CDR3 DNA: TGTGCCAGCAGCAAGTTTCCGAGCGAGTTGAGCGGTGAGCAGTTCTTC; CDR3 protein: CASSKFPSELSGEQFF
D gene: NA; clone size: NA; V gene: TRBV27; J gene: TRBJ2-7; CDR3 DNA: TGTGCCAGCAGTTTATCCAGTTTCTACGAGCAGTACTTC; CDR3 protein: CASSLSSFYEQYF
D gene: NA; clone size: NA; V gene: TRBV7-9; J gene: TRBJ1-2; CDR3 DNA: TGTGCCAGCAGCCCTACAGGGTTGATCGGCTACACCTTC; CDR3 protein: CASSPTGLIGYTF
D gene: NA; clone size: NA; V gene: TRBV6-1; J gene: TRBJ2-1; CDR3 DNA: TGTGCCAGCAGCCTGACTTTCAATGAGCAGTTCTTC; CDR3 protein: CASSLTFNEQFF
D gene: TRBD1; clone size: NA; V gene: TRBV5-6; J gene: TRBJ2-5; CDR3 DNA: TGTGCCAGCAGCGGCGTCCGGGACAGGGTTCTCGAGACCCAGTACTTC; CDR3 protein: CASSGVRDRVLETQYF
D gene: TRBD1; clone size: once; V gene: TRBV7-9; J gene: TRBJ1-4; CDR3 DNA: TGTGCCAGCAGCCCGACAGGGGTATCTAATGAAAAACTGTTTTTT; CDR3 protein: CASSPTGVSNEKLFF
D gene: NA; clone size: NA; V gene: TRBV10-3; J gene: TRBJ2-7; CDR3 DNA: TGTGCCAGCAGCGCAACCGGAGGCCCCTACGAGCAGTACTTC; CDR3 protein: CASSATGGPYEQYF
D gene: TRBD2; clone size: NA; V gene: TRBV29-1; J gene: TRBJ2-1; CDR3 DNA: TGCAGCGTTGGAGGGACTAGCGGGACCTACAATGAGCAGTTCTTC; CDR3 protein: CSVGGTSGTYNEQFF
D gene: NA; clone size: NA; V gene: TRBV6-6; J gene: TRBJ2-3; CDR3 DNA: TGTGCCAGCAGCAAGTACGGGGGGCGCACAGATACGCAGTATTTT; CDR3 protein: CASSKYGGRTDTQYF
D gene: NA; clone size: NA; V gene: TRBV6-6; J gene: TRBJ2-7; CDR3 DNA: TGTGCCATCCAAAAAGAGCGGACAAGCTCCTACGAGCAGTACTTC; CDR3 protein: CAIQKERTSSYEQYF
D gene: TRBD1; clone size: NA; V gene: TRBV6-5; J gene: TRBJ1-1; CDR3 DNA: TGTGCCAGCAGTCGGGACAGGGAGAGTTACACTGAAGCTTTCTTT; CDR3 protein: CASSRDRESYTEAFF
D gene: TRBD2; clone size: NA; V gene: TRBV11-2; J gene: TRBJ2-1; CDR3 DNA: TGTGCCAGCAGCCCTTCTAGCGGGAGCTATGAGCAGTTCTTC; CDR3 protein: CASSPSSGSYEQFF
D gene: NA; clone size: NA; V gene: TRBV6-5; J gene: TRBJ1-4; CDR3 DNA: TGTGCCAGCAGTTTGTTAGGGAGTGAAAAACTGTTTTTT; CDR3 protein: CASSLLGSEKLFF
D gene: TRBD2; clone size: NA; V gene: TRBV30; J gene: TRBJ2-7; CDR3 DNA: TGTGCCTGGAGTGTAGCGGGGGGTGGTCACGAGCAGTACTTC; CDR3 protein: CAWSVAGGGHEQYF
D gene: TRBD2; clone size: NA; V gene: TRBV4-3; J gene: TRBJ2-2; CDR3 DNA: TGCGCCAGCAGCCGAGTAGCGGGAATCACCGGGGAGCTGTTTTTT; CDR3 protein: CASSRVAGITGELFF
D gene: NA; clone size: once; V gene: TRBV11-3; J gene: TRBJ2-5; CDR3 DNA: TGTGCCAGCAGCTCTAAGCGGGCCCCCCCTTTGGGGACCCAGTACTTC; CDR3 protein: CASSSKRAPPLGTQYF
D gene: TRBD2; clone size: NA; V gene: TRBV7-9; J gene: TRBJ2-5; CDR3 DNA: TGTGCCAGCAGCCAGCCCAGACTAGCGGGGCGTCAAGAGACCCAGTACTTC; CDR3 protein: CASSQPRLAGRQETQYF
D gene: NA; clone size: NA; V gene: TRBV6-5; J gene: TRBJ2-7; CDR3 DNA: TGTGCCAGCAGTTACGTCTCCACCCCCTACGAGCAGTACTTC; CDR3 protein: CASSYVSTPYEQYF
D gene: NA; clone size: NA; V gene: TRBV7-6; J gene: TRBJ1-3; CDR3 DNA: TGTGCCAGCAGCCCCGGGCCGGGGTACTCTGGAAACACCATATATTTT; CDR3 protein: CASSPGPGYSGNTIYF
D gene: TRBD2; clone size: NA; V gene: TRBV19; J gene: TRBJ2-7; CDR3 DNA: TGTGCCAGTAGTTCCCGACTAGCGGGAGGGCCGGGCGAGCAGTACTTC; CDR3 protein: CASSSRLAGGPGEQYF
D gene: NA; clone size: NA; V gene: TRBV6-5; J gene: TRBJ1-1; CDR3 DNA: TGTGCCAGCAGTTATCAAATTGGGCCACCTTGGGCTGAAGCTTTCTTT; CDR3 protein: CASSYQIGPPWAEAFF
D gene: NA; clone size: NA; V gene: TRBV2; J gene: TRBJ1-5; CDR3 DNA: TGTGCCAGCAGTGAAGCGCTTCAGCCCACAGGCCCTCCCCAGCATTTT; CDR3 protein: CASSEALQPTGPPQHF
D gene: TRBD1; clone size: hyperexpanded; V gene: TRBV6-4; J gene: TRBJ2-6; CDR3 DNA: TGTGCCAGCAGTGGACAGGGGGCAACTGGGGCCAACGTCCTGACTTTC; CDR3 protein: CASSGQGATGANVLTF
D gene: NA; clone size: NA; V gene: TRBV6-5; J gene: TRBJ2-7; CDR3 DNA: TGTGCCAGCAGTTACTCTGGGGACCCCTACGAGCAGTACTTC; CDR3 protein: CASSYSGDPYEQYF
D gene: NA; clone size: NA; V gene: TRBV28; J gene: TRBJ1-6; CDR3 DNA: TGTGCCAGCAGTTTCTTTTATCCCGATAATTCACCCCTCCACTTT; CDR3 protein: CASSFFYPDNSPLHF
D gene: NA; clone size: NA; V gene: TRBV19; J gene: TRBJ1-5; CDR3 DNA: TGTGCCAGTAGTCAATATAGCAATCAGCCCCAGCATTTT; CDR3 protein: CASSQYSNQPQHF
D gene: NA; clone size: NA; V gene: TRBV27; J gene: TRBJ2-3; CDR3 DNA: TGTGCCAGCAGCGTGGGGGGGCATACGCAGTATTTT; CDR3 protein: CASSVGGHTQYF
D gene: NA; clone size: few; V gene: TRBV10-2; J gene: TRBJ2-7; CDR3 DNA: TGCGCCAGCAGTAAACCCCAGGGGTCCTACGAGCAGTACTTC; CDR3 protein: CASSKPQGSYEQYF
D gene: NA; clone size: NA; V gene: TRBV28; J gene: TRBJ2-7; CDR3 DNA: TGTGCCAGTCTGACTCTGGGGGGCTACGAGCAGTACTTC; CDR3 protein: CASLTLGGYEQYF
D gene: NA; clone size: NA; V gene: TRBV5-4; J gene: TRBJ2-1; CDR3 DNA: TGTGCCAGCAGCGAGCAGGGTTGGGGGAGGCAGTTCTTC; CDR3 protein: CASSEQGWGRQFF
D gene: NA; clone size: few; V gene: TRBV19; J gene: TRBJ1-1; CDR3 DNA: TGTGCCAGTAGTCCCGGGGGAACTGAAGCTTTCTTT; CDR3 protein: CASSPGGTEAFF